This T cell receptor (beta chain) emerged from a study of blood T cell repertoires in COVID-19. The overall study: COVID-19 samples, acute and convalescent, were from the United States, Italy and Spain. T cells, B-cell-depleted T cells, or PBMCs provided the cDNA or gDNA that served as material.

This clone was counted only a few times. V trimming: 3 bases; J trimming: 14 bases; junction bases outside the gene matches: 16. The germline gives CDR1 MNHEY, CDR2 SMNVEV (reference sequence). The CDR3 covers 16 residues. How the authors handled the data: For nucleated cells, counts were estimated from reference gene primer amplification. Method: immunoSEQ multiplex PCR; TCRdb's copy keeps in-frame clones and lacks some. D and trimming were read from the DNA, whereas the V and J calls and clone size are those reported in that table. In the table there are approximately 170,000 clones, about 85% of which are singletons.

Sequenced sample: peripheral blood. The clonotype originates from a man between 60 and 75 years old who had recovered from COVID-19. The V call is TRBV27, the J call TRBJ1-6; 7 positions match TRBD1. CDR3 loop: CASSFRQGRPGRTLHF. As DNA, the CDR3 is TGTGCCAGCAGTTTCCGACAGGGCCGTCCTGGTAGAACCCTCCACTTT.